This TCR beta chain appears in the sequencing data of a study of blood T cell repertoires in COVID-19. TCRdb keeps only in-frame clones here, not all; method: immunoSEQ multiplex PCR. The repertoire holds some 200,000 clones, with around 85% as singletons. Germline CDR1 LNHNV, CDR2 YYDKDF (reference sequence). This CDR3 region has 13 residues. Trimming left V 0 bases short and J 8 bases short, with 7 bases between. This TCR was sampled from a woman aged 60-75 years with COVID-19, enrolled during active disease. J is TRBJ2-2 and V is TRBV15, with unresolved D. Material: peripheral blood. The CDR3: CATSRDLAGELFF. In nucleotides, the CDR3 is TGTGCCACCAGCAGAGATCTGGCTGGGGAGCTGTTTTTT.